This passage covers 25 T cell receptor beta chains from one sample sequenced in a study of cytomegalovirus exposure and HLA in healthy donors. Both 60 Vbeta primers and 13 Jbeta primers went into the PCR. The table came from immunoSEQ multiplex PCR; TCRdb's copy has only in-frame clones and leaves some out. In the table there are around 150,000 clones, 79% of which are singletons. Sequencing was done on a sample of PBMCs. The receptors come from a man aged 35-49 years in good health and CMV-seronegative.

The chain combines TRBV2 with TRBJ2-7; 11 nucleotides line up with TRBD2. The CDR3 is made up of 19 amino acids. Germline CDR1 is SNHLY and CDR2 is FYNNEI. The junction had 20 bases not matched to a gene; V was cut back by 7 bases and J by 3 bases. The CDR3 DNA reads as TGTGCCAGCATCGGTGGGGCCATAGGACTAGCGGGCTCATTCTACGAGCAGTACTTC. Its protein product is CASIGGAIGLAGSFYEQYF.

Points on this clone: This sample also contains other DNA sequences that code for the same CDR3. V is TRBV10-3 and J is TRBJ1-5; possibly TRBD1 for D (5 bases). The V and J ends lost 3 bases and 0 bases respectively, with 15 bases between them. Germline CDR1 is ENHRY and CDR2 is SYGVKD. The CDR3 loop spans 17 amino acids. CDR3 protein: CAISDPSGGYSNQPQHF. CDR3 sequence (DNA): TGTGCCATCAGTGACCCCTCGGGGGGTTATAGCAATCAGCCCCAGCATTTT.

Here the CDR3 reads CASSLGGSGRAGEQYF. Here the CDR3 DNA reads TGTGCCAGCAGCTTAGGCGGGAGCGGGAGGGCAGGCGAGCAGTACTTC. J is TRBJ2-7 and V is TRBV7-6; TRBD2 matches 10 bases. V shed 1 base, J shed 6 bases, and the junction held 9 bases outside the gene matches. CDR3 size: 16 residues. The germline CDR1 and CDR2 sequences are SGHVS and FNYEAQ.

The V and J genes are TRBV19 and TRBJ2-7, with TRBD1 as a possible D gene (6 bases). Trimming removed 5 bases from V and 4 bases from J, with 12 bases in between. The CDR3 runs to 13 residues. Germline V gene lookup returns CDR1 LNHDA and CDR2 SQIVND (reference sequence). DNA for the CDR3: TGTGCCAGTAGTGAGACAGGACGTTACGAGCAGTACTTC. It codes for CASSETGRYEQYF.

The V call is TRBV4-1, the J call TRBJ1-4; a possible D gene is TRBD1 (6 bases). With 6 bases removed from V and 5 bases from J, the gap between germline ends came to 13 bases. Germline V gene data show CDR1 as MGHRA and CDR2 as YSYEKL. The CDR3 covers 14 residues. The CDR3 region is CASSLRTANEKLFF. Here the CDR3 DNA reads TGCGCCAGCAGTCTTAGGACAGCGAATGAAAAACTGTTTTTT.

The chain is built from TRBV27 and TRBJ2-7, with TRBD1 matching 11 bases. Germline CDR1 MNHEY, CDR2 SMNVEV (reference sequence). V shed 4 bases, J shed 4 bases, and the junction held 6 bases outside the gene matches. The CDR3 has 15 amino acids. The CDR3 loop is CASSSPGQGVYEQYF. The CDR3 DNA is TGTGCCAGCAGTTCACCGGGACAGGGGGTTTACGAGCAGTACTTC.

This chain connects TRBV5-6 to TRBJ1-5; 8 nucleotides agree with TRBD1. Germline V lookup: CDR1 SGHDT, CDR2 YYEEEE. The ends lost 4 bases at V and 2 bases at J; junction bases unmatched: 5. The CDR3 contains 15 residues. Here the CDR3 reads CASSIGTGRNQPQHF. As DNA, the CDR3 is TGTGCCAGCAGCATCGGGACAGGCCGCAATCAGCCCCAGCATTTT.

As regards this clone: The sample holds other DNA sequences that translate to the same CDR3. The genes are TRBV7-9 and TRBJ2-3, with 12 bases fitting TRBD2. V was clipped by 1 base and J by 0 bases; unmatched bases: 2. The CDR3 extends over 17 amino acids. Germline CDR1 is SEHNR and CDR2 is FQNEAQ (reference sequence). For the CDR3, the DNA is TGTGCCAGCAGCTTAGAGGGGACTAGCGGGAGCACAGATACGCAGTATTTT. Protein: CASSLEGTSGSTDTQYF.

The gene calls are TRBV19 and TRBJ2-1, with TRBD2 matching 7 bases. The CDR3 runs to 16 residues. The germline gives CDR1 LNHDA, CDR2 SQIVND (reference sequence). The ends lost 5 bases at V and 6 bases at J; junction bases unmatched: 13. CDR3 sequence (DNA): TGTGCCAGTAGTTCGGAGCGGGGAGGGCCCTCCAATGAGCAGTTCTTC. This codes for CASSSERGGPSNEQFF. The full variable domain, its missing parts supplied by reference TRBV19 and TRBJ2-1, is DGGITQSPKYLFRKEGQNVTLSCEQNLNHDAMYWYRQDPGQGLRLIYYSQIVNDFQKGDIAEGYSVSREKKESFPLTVTSAQKNPTAFYLCASSSERGGPSNEQFFGPGTRLTVL.

A note on this clone: A junction end diverges from the germline sequence, so it may reflect a read error. The rearrangement links TRBV7-7 to TRBJ2-5, with a weak D call TRBD1 (5 bases). The length of the CDR3 is 15 residues. Germline CDR1 and CDR2: SSHAT and FNYEAQ (reference sequence). The CDR3 nucleotides are TGTGCTAGCAGCCTCAGGGTGGCCTTTGGAGAGACCCAGTACTTC. Its translation: CASSLRVAFGETQYF. Using reference TRBV7-7 and TRBJ2-5 for the parts outside the CDR3, the full variable domain is GAGVSQSPRYKVTKRGQDVTLRCDPISSHATLYWYQQALGQGPEFLTYFNYEAQPDKSGLPSDRFSAERPEGSISTLTIQRTEQRDSAMYRCASSLRVAFGETQYFGPGTRLLVL.

A word on this clone: A read error may account for a junction end that differs from germline. The genes are TRBV5-4 and TRBJ2-4, with 11 bases that match TRBD1. Germline CDR1 reads SGHNT; CDR2 reads YYREEE (reference sequence). The CDR3 extends over 15 amino acids. DNA of the CDR3: TGTGCCAGCAGCTTGGGGACAGGGGGCCAAAACAGTCAGTACTTC. Translating it yields CASSLGTGGQNSQYF. The full variable domain, in which reference TRBV5-4 and TRBJ2-4 provide the parts outside the CDR3, is ETGVTQSPTHLIKTRGQQVTLRCSSQSGHNTVSWYQQALGQGPQFIFQYYREEENGRGNFPPRFSGLQFPNYSSELNVNALELDDSALYLCASSLGTGGQNSQYFGAGTRLSVL.

This chain connects TRBV28 to TRBJ1-4; possibly TRBD1 for D (5 bases). V gave up 6 bases and J gave up 2 bases, with 10 bases separating them. This CDR3 has 14 amino acids. Germline assignment: CDR1 MDHEN and CDR2 SYDVKM. CDR3 sequence: CASRTGGTNEKLFF. For the CDR3, the DNA is TGTGCCAGCAGGACGGGGGGTACTAATGAAAAACTGTTTTTT.

The table lists this clone with a count of one. This sequence joins TRBV11-2 and TRBJ2-7; TRBD2 matches 10 bases. Germline assignment: CDR1 SGHAT and CDR2 FQNNGV. The CDR3 runs to 15 residues. Unmatched junction bases numbered 4, after V lost 0 bases and J lost 5 bases. CDR3 in DNA: TGTGCCAGCAGCTTAGAAGCGGGAGGGCCAGACGAGCAGTACTTC. It is translated as CASSLEAGGPDEQYF.

On this clone itself: A junction end diverges from the germline sequence, so it may reflect a read error. This chain uses TRBV7-9 with TRBJ2-7; possibly TRBD2 for D (5 bases). Germline CDR1 is SEHNR and CDR2 is FQNEAQ (reference sequence). This CDR3 region has 15 residues. CDR3 nucleotides: TGTTCCAGCAGCATTAGCGATTCTTACCCCTACGAGCAGTACTTC. Residues: CSSSISDSYPYEQYF.

The CDR3 spells CASSLGRGRDIETQYF. As DNA, the CDR3 is TGTGCCAGCAGCTTGGGGCGTGGCAGGGACATAGAGACCCAGTACTTC. J is TRBJ2-5 and V is TRBV5-4; D possibly corresponds to TRBD1 (6 bases). V lost 0 bases and J 4 bases, leaving 16 bases between the germline ends. This CDR3 is built from 16 residues. CDR1 and CDR2 from the germline V gene are SGHNT and YYREEE (reference sequence).

This clone was detected only once. V usage is TRBV11-2 and J usage is TRBJ1-2, with D perhaps matching TRBD1 (5 bases). CDR3 size: 16 residues. CDR1 and CDR2 from the germline V gene are SGHAT and FQNNGV. Trimming took off 4 bases at V and 2 bases at J, with 17 bases between the two ends. CDR3 residues: CASSSRRDGGNYGYTF. The CDR3 DNA reads TGTGCCAGCAGCTCACGGCGGGATGGGGGAAACTATGGCTACACCTTC.

CDR3 DNA: TGCGCCAGCAGCGCCGGACTAGCGGGAGTCGACATTCAGTACTTC. Translation gives CASSAGLAGVDIQYF. The chain links TRBV5-1 to TRBJ2-4; the match to TRBD2 covers 13 bases. This CDR3 has 15 amino acids. CDR1 is SGHRS, CDR2 YFSETQ, per germline. The V and J ends lost 4 bases and 8 bases, in that order; junction bases with no gene match: 6.

V usage is TRBV5-8 and J usage is TRBJ2-1, with D possibly TRBD1 on 6 matching bases. V was clipped by 4 bases and J by 4 bases, with 15 bases between them. The germline V gene has CDR1 SGHTS and CDR2 YDEGEE. CDR3 length equals 15 residues. The CDR3 here is CASSTRQVRYNEQFF. The CDR3 DNA reads TGTGCCAGCAGCACCCGACAGGTTCGGTACAATGAGCAGTTCTTC.

The chain carries TRBV28 and TRBJ2-7; 10 nucleotides match TRBD2. V lost 7 bases and J lost 0; bases outside the gene matches: 6. The CDR3 is made up of 15 amino acids. Germline assignment: CDR1 MDHEN and CDR2 SYDVKM. The CDR3 protein is CASTGGLADSYEQYF. The CDR3 DNA reads as TGTGCCAGCACTGGAGGACTAGCGGACTCCTACGAGCAGTACTTC.

The chain combines TRBV7-2 with TRBJ2-7; 15 bases map to TRBD2. This CDR3 has 15 residues. The germline gives CDR1 SGHTA, CDR2 FQGNSA. With 5 bases clipped from V and 7 bases from J, the junction kept 6 bases outside the gene matches. Here the CDR3 reads CASSQTGLAGGEQYF. The CDR3 DNA reads as TGTGCCAGCAGCCAAACGGGACTAGCGGGAGGAGAGCAGTACTTC.

This clone was observed a few times. This chain links TRBV2 with TRBJ2-5; the match to TRBD1 covers 10 bases. The germline CDR1 and CDR2 sequences are SNHLY and FYNNEI. CDR3 length equals 15 residues. Trimming at V came to 6 bases and at J to 7 bases, leaving 11 bases not matched to a gene. The CDR3 DNA reads as TGTGCCAGCAGCCCCGGGACAGGGGCCACGGGGACCCAGTACTTC. This codes for CASSPGTGATGTQYF. The full variable domain, with the rest looked up from reference TRBV2 and TRBJ2-5, is EPEVTQTPSHQVTQMGQEVILRCVPISNHLYFYWYRQILGQKVEFLVSFYNNEISEKSEIFDDQFSVERPDGSNFTLKIRSTKLEDSAMYFCASSPGTGATGTQYFGPGTRLLVL.

J is TRBJ2-3 and V is TRBV5-4; D call uncertain. Germline V CDR1 and CDR2: SGHNT, YYREEE (reference sequence). The CDR3 sequence is 13 residues long. V dropped 0 bases and J dropped 6 bases, with 8 bases sitting between them. CDR3 coding DNA: TGTGCCAGCAGCTTGGTGGGCAAGGATACGCAGTATTTT. Amino acids: CASSLVGKDTQYF.

CDR3 sequence reads: CASKTTGHYEKLFF. DNA for the CDR3: TGTGCCAGTAAAACGACAGGGCACTATGAAAAACTGTTTTTT. This sequence joins TRBV19 and TRBJ1-4; TRBD1 matches at 7 bases. With V trimmed by 7 bases and J by 6 bases, 8 bases remained unmatched. Germline V gene sequence: CDR1 LNHDA, CDR2 SQIVND (reference sequence). The length of the CDR3 is 14 residues.

V usage is TRBV23-1 and J usage is TRBJ2-5; 8 bases map to TRBD1. TRBV23-1 counts as an open reading frame of uncertain function. V gave up 2 bases and J gave up 1 base; unmatched junction bases: 15. CDR3 length: 19 amino acids. Written as DNA, the CDR3 is TGCGCCAGCAGTCAACCTAGAATCCGGGACAGGATTGTCCAAGAGACCCAGTACTTC. This sequence encodes CASSQPRIRDRIVQETQYF.

This chain joins TRBV19 and TRBJ2-7; 10 bases map to TRBD1. V lost 10 bases, J lost 12 bases, and 12 bases stayed unmatched. CDR3 length equals 12 residues. The germline gives CDR1 LNHDA, CDR2 SQIVND (reference sequence). CDR3 nucleotide sequence: TGTGCCACCGGTTCGGACAGGGGGAACCCGTACTTC. Protein product: CATGSDRGNPYF.